This TCR beta chain was found in a study of blood T cell repertoires in COVID-19. Unmatched junction bases numbered 2, after V lost 6 bases and J lost 3 bases. Germline CDR1 reads WNHNN; CDR2 reads SYGVQD (reference sequence). CDR3 length: 13 residues. Repertoires were generated with immunoSEQ multiplex PCR, while TCRdb's copy carries only in-frame clones and drops some. The sample carries some 100,000 clones, roughly 87% recorded once. The source is a man younger than 40 in a cohort sampled during active COVID-19. The gene calls are TRBV10-1 and TRBJ1-1, with 9 positions matching TRBD1. Material: peripheral blood. The CDR3 bases are TGCGCCAGCAGGAGACAGGGGGACACTGAAGCTTTCTTT. It encodes CASRRQGDTEAFF.